This is a list of T cell receptor beta chains from one sample in a study of regulatory T cells in long-lasting Graves disease. Each CDR3 protein gets one entry after TCRdb re-called the multiplex PCR reads with MiXCR. The sample gives about 460,000 distinct CDR3 sequences, 12% to 15% of which show up once; roughly 18% is in the top ten. The sample was also linked to a second study, of T cells in Graves' hyperthyroidism and ophthalmopathy.

The sample in question was peripheral blood mononuclear cells (PBMCs), obtained at new diagnosis, from a patient treated with antithyroid drugs. These TCRs come from a woman between 50 and 59 years old with Graves disease. CDR3s leave out the opening cysteine and the closing phenylalanine or tryptophan.

j_call: TRBJ1-5; v_call: TRBV10-3; cdr3_aa: AISETLGQGLQPQH
j_call: TRBJ1-5; v_call: TRBV30; cdr3_aa: AWSVEGYQPQH
j_call: TRBJ2-7; v_call: TRBV19; cdr3_aa: ATKAADSYEQY
j_call: TRBJ2-7; v_call: TRBV15; cdr3_aa: ATSRQQQGPRYEQY
j_call: TRBJ1-1; v_call: TRBV12-3/TRBV12-4; cdr3_aa: ASSLAPGTGSWGGTEAF
j_call: TRBJ1-6; v_call: TRBV28; cdr3_aa: ASSPPPPRGSLH
j_call: TRBJ2-1; v_call: TRBV2; cdr3_aa: ASSEPAARYEQF
j_call: TRBJ1-6; v_call: TRBV5-1; cdr3_aa: ASSSPTWGTGVSPLH
j_call: TRBJ1-6; v_call: TRBV3-1; cdr3_aa: ASSLSGQFYNSPLH
j_call: TRBJ2-2; v_call: TRBV5-1; cdr3_aa: ASSTGAGELF
j_call: TRBJ2-5; v_call: TRBV28; cdr3_aa: ASSLFGATETQY
j_call: TRBJ2-7; v_call: TRBV6-1; cdr3_aa: ASSPWGQGINYEQY
j_call: TRBJ1-4; v_call: TRBV12-3/TRBV12-4; cdr3_aa: ASSLSVREKLF
j_call: TRBJ1-1; v_call: TRBV5-4; cdr3_aa: AREQAIGGEAF
j_call: TRBJ1-4; v_call: TRBV20-1; cdr3_aa: SAPNPRMMEKLF
j_call: TRBJ1-2; v_call: TRBV29-1; cdr3_aa: SAGGYT
j_call: TRBJ2-6; v_call: TRBV6-9; cdr3_aa: ASSYGGAGANVLT
j_call: TRBJ2-2; v_call: TRBV7-3; cdr3_aa: ASSLGVGTGELF
j_call: TRBJ1-1; v_call: TRBV12-3/TRBV12-4; cdr3_aa: ASSRTAEAF
j_call: TRBJ1-4; v_call: TRBV6-5; cdr3_aa: ASSSFGTGGEGEKLF
j_call: TRBJ1-4; v_call: TRBV10-2; cdr3_aa: ASSQQGAGEKLF
j_call: TRBJ1-5; v_call: TRBV3-1; cdr3_aa: ASSPGTGDNQPQH
j_call: TRBJ2-7; v_call: TRBV6-2/TRBV6-3; cdr3_aa: ASSAELFEQY
j_call: TRBJ2-3; v_call: TRBV28; cdr3_aa: ASSPLTTRGASTDTQY
j_call: TRBJ2-7; v_call: TRBV2; cdr3_aa: ASSDGLLYEQY
j_call: TRBJ1-1; v_call: TRBV5-8; cdr3_aa: ASSLLQGATEAF
j_call: TRBJ2-1; v_call: TRBV20-1; cdr3_aa: SARDPRTRSYNEQF
j_call: TRBJ2-3; v_call: TRBV27; cdr3_aa: ASRPWVLFETDTQY
j_call: TRBJ1-1; v_call: TRBV9; cdr3_aa: ASSVDQGTEAF